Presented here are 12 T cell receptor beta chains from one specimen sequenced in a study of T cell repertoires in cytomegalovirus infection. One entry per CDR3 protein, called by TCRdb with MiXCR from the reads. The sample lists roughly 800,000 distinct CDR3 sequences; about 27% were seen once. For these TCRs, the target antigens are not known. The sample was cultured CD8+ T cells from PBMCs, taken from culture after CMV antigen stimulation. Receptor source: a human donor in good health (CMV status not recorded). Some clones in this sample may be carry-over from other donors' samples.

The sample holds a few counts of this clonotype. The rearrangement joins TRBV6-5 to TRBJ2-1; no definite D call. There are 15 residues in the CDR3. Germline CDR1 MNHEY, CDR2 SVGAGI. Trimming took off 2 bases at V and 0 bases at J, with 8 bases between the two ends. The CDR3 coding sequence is TGTGCCAGCAGTTACAAAGCGAGCTCCTACAATGAGCAGTTCTTC. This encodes CASSYKASSYNEQFF.

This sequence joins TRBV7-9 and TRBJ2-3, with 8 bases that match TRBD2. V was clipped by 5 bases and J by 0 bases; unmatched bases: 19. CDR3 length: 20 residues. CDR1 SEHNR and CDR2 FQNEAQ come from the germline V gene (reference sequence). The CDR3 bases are TGTGCCAGCAGCGAAATCGACAACCAGCGGGGGCCTCTTAGCACAGATACGCAGTATTTT. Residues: CASSEIDNQRGPLSTDTQYF. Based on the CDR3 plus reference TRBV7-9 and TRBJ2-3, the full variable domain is DTGVSQNPRHKITKRGQNVTFRCDPISEHNRLYWYRQTLGQGPEFLTYFQNEAQLEKSRLLSDRFSAERPKGSFSTLEIQRTEQGDSAMYLCASSEIDNQRGPLSTDTQYFGPGTRLTVL.

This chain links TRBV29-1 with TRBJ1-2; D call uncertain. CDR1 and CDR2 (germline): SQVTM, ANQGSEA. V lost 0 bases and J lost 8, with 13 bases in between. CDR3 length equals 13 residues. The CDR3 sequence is CSVEDRLYKGYTF. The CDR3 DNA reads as TGCAGCGTTGAAGATCGCCTCTATAAGGGCTACACCTTC.

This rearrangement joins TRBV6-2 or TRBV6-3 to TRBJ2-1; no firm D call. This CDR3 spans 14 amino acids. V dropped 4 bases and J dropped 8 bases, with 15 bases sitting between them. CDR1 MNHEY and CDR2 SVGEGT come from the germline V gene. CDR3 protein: CASSSRPKWDEQFF. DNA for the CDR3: TGTGCCAGCAGTTCCCGCCCTAAGTGGGATGAGCAGTTCTTC.

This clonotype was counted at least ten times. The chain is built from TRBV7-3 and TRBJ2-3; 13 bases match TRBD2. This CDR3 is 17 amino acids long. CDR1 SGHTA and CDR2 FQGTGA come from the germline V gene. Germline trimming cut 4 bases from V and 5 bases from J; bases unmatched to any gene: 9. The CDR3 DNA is TGTGCCAGCAGCTACCAACTAGCGGGGGGGCTCGAAGATACGCAGTATTTT. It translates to CASSYQLAGGLEDTQYF.

CDR3 protein: CASSPTETGDYEQYV. The CDR3 DNA reads TGTGCCAGCAGCCCAACCGAGACAGGGGATTACGAGCAGTACGTC. This chain connects TRBV7-2 to TRBJ2-7; TRBD1 matches 8 bases. V dropped 5 bases and J dropped 4; count of bases not matched to a gene: 10. Germline CDR1 SGHTA, CDR2 FQGNSA. This CDR3 spans 15 amino acids.

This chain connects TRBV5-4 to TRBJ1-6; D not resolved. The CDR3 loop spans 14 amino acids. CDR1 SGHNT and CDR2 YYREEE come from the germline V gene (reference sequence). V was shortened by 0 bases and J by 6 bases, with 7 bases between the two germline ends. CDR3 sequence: CASSLERSNSPLHF. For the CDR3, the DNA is TGTGCCAGCAGCTTGGAGCGGAGTAATTCACCCCTCCACTTT.

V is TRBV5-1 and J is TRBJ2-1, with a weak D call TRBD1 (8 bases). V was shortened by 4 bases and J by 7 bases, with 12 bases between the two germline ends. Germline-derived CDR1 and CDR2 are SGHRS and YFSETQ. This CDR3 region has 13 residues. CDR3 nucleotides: TGCGCCAGCAGCAAACAGGGGGGGAATGAGCAGTTCTTC. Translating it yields CASSKQGGNEQFF. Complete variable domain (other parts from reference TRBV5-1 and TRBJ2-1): KAGVTQTPRYLIKTRGQQVTLSCSPISGHRSVSWYQQTPGQGLQFLFEYFSETQRNKGNFPGRFSGRQFSNSRSEMNVSTLELGDSALYLCASSKQGGNEQFFGPGTRLTVL.

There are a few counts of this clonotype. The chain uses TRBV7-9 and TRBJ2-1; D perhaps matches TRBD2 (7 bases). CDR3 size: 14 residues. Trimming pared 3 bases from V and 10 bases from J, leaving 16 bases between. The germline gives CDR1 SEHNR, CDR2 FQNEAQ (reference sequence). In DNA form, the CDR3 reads TGTGCCAGCAGCTTCGAGGGGGGGCCAGGGGAGCAGTTCTTC. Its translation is CASSFEGGPGEQFF. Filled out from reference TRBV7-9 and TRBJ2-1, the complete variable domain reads DTGVSQNPRHKITKRGQNVTFRCDPISEHNRLYWYRQTLGQGPEFLTYFQNEAQLEKSRLLSDRFSAERPKGSFSTLEIQRTEQGDSAMYLCASSFEGGPGEQFFGPGTRLTVL.

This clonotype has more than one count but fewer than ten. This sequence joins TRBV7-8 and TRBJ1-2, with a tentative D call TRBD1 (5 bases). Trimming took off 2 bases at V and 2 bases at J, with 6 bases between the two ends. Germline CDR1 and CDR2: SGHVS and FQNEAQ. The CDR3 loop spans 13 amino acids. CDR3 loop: CASSLRQNYGYTF. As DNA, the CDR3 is TGTGCCAGCAGCTTAAGACAGAACTATGGCTACACCTTC.

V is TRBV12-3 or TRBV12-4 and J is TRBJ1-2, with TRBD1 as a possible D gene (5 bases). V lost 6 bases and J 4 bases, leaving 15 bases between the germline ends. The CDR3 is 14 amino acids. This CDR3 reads CASSIGTTFYGYTF. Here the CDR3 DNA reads TGTGCCAGCAGCATCGGGACCACTTTCTATGGCTACACCTTC.

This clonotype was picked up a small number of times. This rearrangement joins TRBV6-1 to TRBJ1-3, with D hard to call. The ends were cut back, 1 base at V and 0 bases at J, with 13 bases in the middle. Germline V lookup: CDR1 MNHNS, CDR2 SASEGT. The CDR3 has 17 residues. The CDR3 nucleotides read TGTGCCAGCAGTGAAGGATTGACCTTGAGCTCTGGAAACACCATATATTTT. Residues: CASSEGLTLSSGNTIYF.